Given below is one TCR beta chain in context. The data were taken from a study of cytomegalovirus exposure and HLA in healthy donors. The V end lost 4 bases, the J end lost 3 bases, and 19 bases lay between the germline ends. Per germline, CDR1 SGHRS and CDR2 YFSETQ. CDR3 length: 16 residues. In the PCR, 60 Vbeta and 13 Jbeta primers were used. Here immunoSEQ multiplex PCR was the method, and the copy in TCRdb shows in-frame clones only, minus some. The sample has 150,000 to 200,000 clones; around 84% are singletons. The source material was PBMCs. The V and J genes are TRBV5-1 and TRBJ1-2; TRBD1 might be the D (5 bases). The sequence was obtained from a man aged 50-59 years in good health and CMV-seropositive. In DNA, the CDR3 is TGCGCCAGCAGCCCAAGCCTTTCGGGCAGGGACTATGGCTACACCTTC. Amino acids: CASSPSLSGRDYGYTF.